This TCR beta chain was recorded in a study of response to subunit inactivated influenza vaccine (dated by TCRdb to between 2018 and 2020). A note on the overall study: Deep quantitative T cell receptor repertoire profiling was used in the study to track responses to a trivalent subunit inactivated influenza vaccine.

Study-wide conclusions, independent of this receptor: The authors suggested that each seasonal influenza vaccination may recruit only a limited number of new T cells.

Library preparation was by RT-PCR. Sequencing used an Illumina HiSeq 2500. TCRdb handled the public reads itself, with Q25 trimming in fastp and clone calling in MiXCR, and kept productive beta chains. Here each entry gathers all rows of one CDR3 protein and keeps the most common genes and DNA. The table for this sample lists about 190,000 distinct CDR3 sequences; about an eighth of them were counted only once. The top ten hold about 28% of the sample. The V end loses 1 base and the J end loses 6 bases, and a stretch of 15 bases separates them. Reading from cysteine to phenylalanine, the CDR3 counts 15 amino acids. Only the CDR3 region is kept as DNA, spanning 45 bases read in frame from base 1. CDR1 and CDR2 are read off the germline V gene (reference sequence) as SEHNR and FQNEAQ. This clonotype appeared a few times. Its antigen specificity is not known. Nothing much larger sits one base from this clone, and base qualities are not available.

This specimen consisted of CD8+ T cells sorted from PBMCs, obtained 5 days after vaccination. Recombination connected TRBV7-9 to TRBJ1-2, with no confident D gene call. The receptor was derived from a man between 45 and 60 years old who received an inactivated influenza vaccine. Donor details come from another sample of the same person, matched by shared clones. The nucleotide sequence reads TGTGCCAGCAGCTTAGTTGGCGGGATTCGTGATGGCTACACCTTC. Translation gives CASSLVGGIRDGYTF.